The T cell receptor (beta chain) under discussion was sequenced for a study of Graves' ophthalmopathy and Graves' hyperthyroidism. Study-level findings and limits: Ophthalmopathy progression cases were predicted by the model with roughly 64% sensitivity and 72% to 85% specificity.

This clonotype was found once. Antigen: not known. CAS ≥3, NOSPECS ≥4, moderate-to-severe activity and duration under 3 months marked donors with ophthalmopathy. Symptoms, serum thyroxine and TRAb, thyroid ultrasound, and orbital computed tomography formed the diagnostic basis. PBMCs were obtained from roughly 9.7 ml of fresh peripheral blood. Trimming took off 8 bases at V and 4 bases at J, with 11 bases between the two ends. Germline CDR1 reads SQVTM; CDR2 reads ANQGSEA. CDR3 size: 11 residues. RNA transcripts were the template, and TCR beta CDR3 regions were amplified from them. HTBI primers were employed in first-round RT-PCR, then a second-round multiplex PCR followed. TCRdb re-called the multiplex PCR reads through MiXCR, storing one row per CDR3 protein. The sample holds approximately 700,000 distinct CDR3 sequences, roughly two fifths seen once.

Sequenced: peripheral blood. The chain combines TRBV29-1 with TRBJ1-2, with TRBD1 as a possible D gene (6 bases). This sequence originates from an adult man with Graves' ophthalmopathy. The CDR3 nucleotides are TGCAGCAATGGGGGCGGCTATGGCTACACCTTC. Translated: CSNGGGYGYTF.